One T cell receptor beta chain is described in this entry. This sample was included in a study of T cells in pancreatic ductal adenocarcinoma. Germline V gene data show CDR1 as SGHNT and CDR2 as YYREEE (reference sequence). V trimming: 0 bases; J trimming: 13 bases; junction bases outside the gene matches: 2. This CDR3 has 11 amino acids. Surgery without prior neoadjuvant therapy was the treatment of the selected pancreatic ductal adenocarcinoma patients. TCRdb's table, derived via immunoSEQ multiplex PCR, lists solely in-frame clones and lacks some. The sample carries around 94,000 clones, roughly 96% recorded once.

The rearrangement joins TRBV5-4 to TRBJ2-3; TRBD1 matches at 7 bases. The receptor was isolated from a human donor with pancreatic ductal adenocarcinoma. The sequenced material came from PBMCs. CDR3 DNA: TGTGCCAGCAGCTTGGCGGGACAGAAGTATTTT. Translated: CASSLAGQKYF. The full variable domain, its missing parts supplied by reference TRBV5-4 and TRBJ2-3, is ETGVTQSPTHLIKTRGQQVTLRCSSQSGHNTVSWYQQALGQGPQFIFQYYREEENGRGNFPPRFSGLQFPNYSSELNVNALELDDSALYLCASSLAGQKYFGPGTRLTVL.